A selection of T cell receptor beta chains follows, all from one sample in a study of T-cell memory formation after mild COVID-19. TCRdb itself ran the 5' RACE reads through MiXCR, one entry per CDR3 protein. The repertoire holds roughly 320,000 distinct CDR3 sequences, with around 27% as singletons. The sequenced sample was PBMCs or a T cell subset sorted from them (not recorded which). All receptors derive from an adult woman who had mild COVID-19 (a few samples of this study predate the infection). Cell type and time point are not known. CDR3s include the opening cysteine and the closing phenylalanine or tryptophan. The D gene is left open where the match is weak. A clone size is listed for some rows: how often the clone was seen (once, few, many), or a class if it is expanded.

V: TRBV20-1; D: NA; J: TRBJ2-2; size: few; CDR3: CSVQGHHGELFF; DNA: TGCAGTGTTCAGGGGCACCACGGGGAGCTGTTTTTT
V: TRBV20-1; D: NA; J: TRBJ1-2; size: NA; CDR3: CSALTGGAGGYTF; DNA: TGCAGTGCTCTAACTGGGGGCGCGGGTGGCTACACCTTC
V: TRBV7-8; D: NA; J: TRBJ1-1; size: NA; CDR3: CASSLSVTQNTEAFF; DNA: TGTGCCAGCAGCTTAAGTGTCACTCAAAACACTGAAGCTTTCTTT
V: TRBV24-1; D: NA; J: TRBJ2-7; size: NA; CDR3: CATSDLEGRYEQYF; DNA: TGTGCCACCAGTGATTTGGAGGGGCGGTACGAGCAGTACTTC
V: TRBV13; D: NA; J: TRBJ2-7; size: NA; CDR3: CASSRTLREQYF; DNA: TGTGCCAGCAGCAGAACTCTACGCGAGCAGTACTTC
V: TRBV5-6; D: NA; J: TRBJ2-7; size: NA; CDR3: CASRGGGTYEQYF; DNA: TGTGCCAGCAGGGGGGGAGGAACCTACGAGCAGTACTTC
V: TRBV14; D: NA; J: TRBJ2-1; size: few; CDR3: CASSQDYDEQFF; DNA: TGTGCCAGCAGCCAAGATTATGATGAGCAGTTCTTC
V: TRBV2; D: NA; J: TRBJ2-2; size: few; CDR3: CASKGTGELFF; DNA: TGTGCCAGCAAGGGCACCGGGGAGCTGTTTTTT
V: TRBV6-6; D: NA; J: TRBJ1-1; size: NA; CDR3: CASSYTNTEAFF; DNA: TGTGCCAGCAGTTACACGAACACTGAAGCTTTCTTT
V: TRBV12-3/TRBV12-4; D: NA; J: TRBJ1-2; size: NA; CDR3: CASSLGPNYGYTF; DNA: TGTGCCAGCAGCTTAGGTCCTAACTATGGCTACACCTTC
V: TRBV20-1; D: NA; J: TRBJ2-7; size: NA; CDR3: CSARGGSSYEQYF; DNA: TGCAGTGCTAGGGGCGGCAGTTCCTACGAGCAGTACTTC
V: TRBV5-1; D: NA; J: TRBJ1-2; size: few; CDR3: CASSLAGGVGYTF; DNA: TGCGCCAGCAGCTTGGCCGGTGGGGTTGGCTACACCTTC
V: TRBV6-5; D: TRBD1; J: TRBJ2-4; size: NA; CDR3: CASSYDGQGYNIQYF; DNA: TGTGCCAGCAGTTACGACGGACAGGGCTATAACATTCAGTACTTC
V: TRBV15; D: TRBD2; J: TRBJ2-4; size: few; CDR3: CATSSAGGLAKNIQYF; DNA: TGTGCCACCAGCAGCGCGGGGGGATTAGCCAAAAACATTCAGTACTTC
V: TRBV5-6; D: NA; J: TRBJ2-7; size: few; CDR3: CASSLDRFGVGRSDEQYF; DNA: TGTGCCAGCAGCTTAGATCGGTTCGGTGTTGGTAGGTCGGACGAGCAGTACTTC
V: TRBV4-1; D: NA; J: TRBJ1-5; size: NA; CDR3: CASSQDKGAGGNQPQHF; DNA: TGCGCCAGCAGCCAAGATAAGGGTGCAGGGGGCAATCAGCCCCAGCATTTT
V: TRBV7-6; D: NA; J: TRBJ1-1; size: NA; CDR3: CASSLRGDIGEAFF; DNA: TGTGCCAGCAGCTTAAGGGGGGACATAGGTGAAGCTTTCTTT
V: TRBV2; D: TRBD1; J: TRBJ2-1; size: few; CDR3: CASAGTGVNEQFF; DNA: TGTGCCAGTGCCGGGACAGGGGTGAATGAGCAGTTCTTC
V: TRBV6-1; D: TRBD2; J: TRBJ2-1; size: NA; CDR3: CASSEAGAGTLGNEQFF; DNA: TGTGCCAGCAGTGAAGCGGGAGCGGGGACCTTGGGAAATGAGCAGTTCTTC
V: TRBV7-2; D: NA; J: TRBJ2-5; size: NA; CDR3: CASSFTGVGETQYF; DNA: TGTGCCAGCAGCTTCACGGGAGTGGGGGAGACCCAGTACTTC
V: TRBV7-9; D: NA; J: TRBJ2-1; size: few; CDR3: CASRSFGGPNEQFF; DNA: TGTGCCAGCAGGTCATTCGGGGGACCCAATGAGCAGTTCTTC
V: TRBV2; D: NA; J: TRBJ2-7; size: NA; CDR3: CASSGNRVGEQYF; DNA: TGTGCCAGCAGTGGAAACAGAGTAGGTGAGCAGTACTTC
V: TRBV3-1; D: NA; J: TRBJ2-5; size: NA; CDR3: CASSQDPRGQETQYF; DNA: TGTGCCAGCAGCCAAGATCCCCGGGGGCAAGAGACCCAGTACTTC
V: TRBV20-1; D: TRBD2; J: TRBJ2-7; size: few; CDR3: CSAPQGGPSEQYF; DNA: TGCAGTGCGCCCCAGGGAGGGCCTTCCGAGCAGTACTTC
V: TRBV2; D: NA; J: TRBJ2-1; size: many; CDR3: CASRRHQFYNEQFF; DNA: TGTGCCAGCAGGCGACACCAATTTTACAATGAGCAGTTCTTC
V: TRBV20-1; D: NA; J: TRBJ1-1; size: NA; CDR3: CSARDSARFEGTEAFF; DNA: TGCAGTGCTAGAGATTCAGCGAGATTCGAAGGGACTGAAGCTTTCTTT
V: TRBV7-8; D: NA; J: TRBJ2-1; size: few; CDR3: CASQEVSRNEQFF; DNA: TGTGCCAGCCAGGAGGTCTCTCGAAATGAGCAGTTCTTC
V: TRBV29-1; D: NA; J: TRBJ1-5; size: many; CDR3: CSVRQGLNQPQHF; DNA: TGCAGCGTTAGACAAGGTCTCAATCAGCCCCAGCATTTT
V: TRBV7-2; D: NA; J: TRBJ2-1; size: many; CDR3: CASSSPGGRNEQFF; DNA: TGTGCCAGCAGCTCCCCCGGAGGGCGCAATGAGCAGTTCTTC
V: TRBV9; D: NA; J: TRBJ2-2; size: few; CDR3: CASSVSSGELFF; DNA: TGTGCCAGCAGCGTATCCTCCGGGGAGCTGTTTTTT
V: TRBV6-6; D: NA; J: TRBJ2-1; size: NA; CDR3: CASSSEPWQFF; DNA: TGTGCCAGCAGTTCCGAGCCATGGCAGTTCTTC
V: TRBV19; D: TRBD2; J: TRBJ2-1; size: NA; CDR3: CASSLRVAGDNEQFF; DNA: TGTGCCAGTAGTCTCCGTGTAGCGGGAGACAATGAGCAGTTCTTC
V: TRBV11-2; D: TRBD1; J: TRBJ2-6; size: few; CDR3: CASSFVGQSFSGANVLTF; DNA: TGTGCCAGCAGCTTTGTGGGACAGAGTTTCTCTGGGGCCAACGTCCTGACTTTC
V: TRBV6-5; D: NA; J: TRBJ2-7; size: NA; CDR3: CASSYSDRSYEQYF; DNA: TGTGCCAGCAGTTACTCGGACAGATCCTACGAGCAGTACTTC
V: TRBV9; D: NA; J: TRBJ2-1; size: NA; CDR3: CAQTPWVLYNEQFF; DNA: TGTGCCCAGACTCCTTGGGTTCTCTACAATGAGCAGTTCTTC
V: TRBV6-2/TRBV6-3; D: NA; J: TRBJ2-1; size: once; CDR3: CASSRLSSFYNEQFF; DNA: TGTGCCAGCAGCCGATTGAGCTCCTTCTACAATGAGCAGTTCTTC
V: TRBV27; D: TRBD2; J: TRBJ2-3; size: NA; CDR3: CASRQGTSGRASTDTQYF; DNA: TGTGCCAGCCGCCAGGGGACTAGCGGGAGAGCTAGCACAGATACGCAGTATTTT
V: TRBV3-1; D: TRBD1; J: TRBJ1-6; size: NA; CDR3: CASGRGPLTLHF; DNA: TGTGCCAGCGGTAGGGGGCCCTTGACCCTCCACTTT
V: TRBV30; D: NA; J: TRBJ1-3; size: few; CDR3: CAWSWGTYGNTIYF; DNA: TGTGCCTGGAGTTGGGGAACCTATGGAAACACCATATATTTT
V: TRBV9; D: NA; J: TRBJ2-1; size: NA; CDR3: CASSVGEGYNEQFF; DNA: TGTGCCAGCAGCGTAGGTGAGGGCTACAATGAGCAGTTCTTC
V: TRBV18; D: TRBD1; J: TRBJ1-1; size: few; CDR3: CASSPGTGLNTEAFF; DNA: TGTGCCAGCTCACCGGGGACAGGGCTGAACACTGAAGCTTTCTTT
V: TRBV6-2/TRBV6-3; D: TRBD1; J: TRBJ2-7; size: few; CDR3: CASSSMIQGAYEQYF; DNA: TGTGCCAGCAGTTCCATGATCCAGGGGGCCTACGAGCAGTACTTC
V: TRBV7-2; D: TRBD1; J: TRBJ1-4; size: few; CDR3: CASSSDRGKDEKLFF; DNA: TGTGCCAGCAGCTCAGACAGGGGTAAAGATGAAAAACTGTTTTTT
V: TRBV7-3; D: NA; J: TRBJ2-7; size: NA; CDR3: CASSRRVSGEQYF; DNA: TGTGCCAGCAGCCGAAGGGTCTCGGGCGAGCAGTACTTC
V: TRBV7-2; D: TRBD1; J: TRBJ2-5; size: few; CDR3: CASSLDRGVIETQYF; DNA: TGTGCCAGCAGCCTAGACAGGGGCGTTATTGAGACCCAGTACTTC
V: TRBV6-1; D: NA; J: TRBJ2-7; size: NA; CDR3: CASSVILGLLDHEQYF; DNA: TGTGCCAGCAGCGTAATTCTGGGCCTCCTCGACCACGAGCAGTACTTC
V: TRBV29-1; D: TRBD2; J: TRBJ2-1; size: NA; CDR3: CSVVGVGLANNEQFF; DNA: TGCAGCGTTGTGGGGGTGGGACTAGCAAACAATGAGCAGTTCTTC
V: TRBV5-6; D: NA; J: TRBJ2-7; size: NA; CDR3: CASRARGQAYEQYF; DNA: TGTGCCAGCAGGGCCAGGGGCCAAGCCTACGAGCAGTACTTC
V: TRBV25-1; D: NA; J: TRBJ2-1; size: few; CDR3: CASIGVGGSSYNEQFF; DNA: TGTGCCAGCATTGGGGTCGGGGGCTCCTCCTACAATGAGCAGTTCTTC
V: TRBV7-9; D: NA; J: TRBJ2-5; size: NA; CDR3: CASSFERGEETQYF; DNA: TGTGCCAGCAGCTTCGAGCGTGGGGAAGAGACCCAGTACTTC
V: TRBV5-1; D: TRBD1; J: TRBJ1-2; size: NA; CDR3: CASSPSPDRGDNGYTF; DNA: TGCGCCAGCAGCCCCTCCCCGGACAGGGGGGATAATGGCTACACCTTC
V: TRBV4-2; D: TRBD2; J: TRBJ2-5; size: NA; CDR3: CASSPGLAGPHQYF; DNA: TGTGCCAGCAGCCCGGGACTAGCGGGACCCCACCAGTACTTC
V: TRBV6-5; D: TRBD1; J: TRBJ1-1; size: few; CDR3: CASSYVGGQRGEAFF; DNA: TGTGCCAGCAGTTACGTGGGGGGACAGAGGGGCGAAGCTTTCTTT
V: TRBV20-1; D: TRBD1; J: TRBJ2-5; size: NA; CDR3: CSAESGQGKETQYF; DNA: TGCAGTGCTGAATCGGGACAGGGTAAAGAGACCCAGTACTTC
V: TRBV7-6; D: NA; J: TRBJ2-3; size: few; CDR3: CASSFSGERAEDTQYF; DNA: TGTGCCAGCTCCTTCTCCGGCGAGCGGGCCGAGGATACGCAGTATTTT